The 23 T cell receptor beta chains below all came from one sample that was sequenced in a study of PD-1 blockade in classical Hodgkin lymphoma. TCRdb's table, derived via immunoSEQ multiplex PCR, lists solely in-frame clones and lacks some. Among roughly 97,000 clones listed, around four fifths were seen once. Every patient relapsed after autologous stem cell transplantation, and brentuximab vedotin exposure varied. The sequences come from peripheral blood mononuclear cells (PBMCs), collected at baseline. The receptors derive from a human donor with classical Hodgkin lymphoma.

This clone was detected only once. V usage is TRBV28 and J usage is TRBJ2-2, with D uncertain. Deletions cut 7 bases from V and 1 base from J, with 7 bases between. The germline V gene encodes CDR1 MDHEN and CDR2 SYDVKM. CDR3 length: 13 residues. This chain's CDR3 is CASMFRNTGELFF. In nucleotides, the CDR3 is TGTGCCAGCATGTTCAGGAACACCGGGGAGCTGTTTTTT.

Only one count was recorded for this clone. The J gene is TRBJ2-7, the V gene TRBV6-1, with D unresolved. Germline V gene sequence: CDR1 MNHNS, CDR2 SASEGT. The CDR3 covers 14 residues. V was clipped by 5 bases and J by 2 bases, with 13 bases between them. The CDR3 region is CASSSSWGPYEQYF. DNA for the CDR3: TGTGCCAGCAGTTCCTCTTGGGGTCCCTACGAGCAGTACTTC.

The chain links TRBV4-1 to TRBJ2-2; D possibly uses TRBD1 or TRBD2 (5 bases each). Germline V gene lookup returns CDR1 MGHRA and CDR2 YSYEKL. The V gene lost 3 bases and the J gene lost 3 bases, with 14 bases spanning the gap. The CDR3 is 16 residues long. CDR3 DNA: TGCGCCAGCAGCCAGTTCCGGGACGGGTACACCGGGGAGCTGTTTTTT. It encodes CASSQFRDGYTGELFF.

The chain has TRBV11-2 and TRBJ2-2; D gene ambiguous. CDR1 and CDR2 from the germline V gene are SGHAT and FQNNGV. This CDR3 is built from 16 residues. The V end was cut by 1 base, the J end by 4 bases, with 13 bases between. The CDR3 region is CASSLGSSSGTGELFF. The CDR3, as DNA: TGTGCCAGCAGCTTAGGGAGTAGCTCGGGCACCGGGGAGCTGTTTTTT.

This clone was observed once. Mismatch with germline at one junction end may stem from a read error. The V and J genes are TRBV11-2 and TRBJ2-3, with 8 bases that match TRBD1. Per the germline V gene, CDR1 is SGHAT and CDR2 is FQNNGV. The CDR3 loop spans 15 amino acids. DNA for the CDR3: TGTGCCAGCAGCTCCCTTGGGGGACGCACGAAACAGGGGGGATGG. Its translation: CASSSLGGRTKQGGW. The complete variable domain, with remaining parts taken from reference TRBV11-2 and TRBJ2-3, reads EAGVAQSPRYKIIEKRQSVAFWCNPISGHATLYWYQQILGQGPKLLIQFQNNGVVDDSQLPKDRFSAERLKGVDSTLKIQPAKLEDSAVYLCASSSLGGRTKQGGWGPGTRLTVL.

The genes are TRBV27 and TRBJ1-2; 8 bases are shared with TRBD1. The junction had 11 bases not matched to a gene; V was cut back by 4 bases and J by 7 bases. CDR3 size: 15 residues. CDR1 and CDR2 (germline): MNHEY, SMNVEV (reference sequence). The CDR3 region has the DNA TGTGCCAGCAGTTCCGGCCAGACAGGGGTACGTGGCTACACCTTC. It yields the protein CASSSGQTGVRGYTF.

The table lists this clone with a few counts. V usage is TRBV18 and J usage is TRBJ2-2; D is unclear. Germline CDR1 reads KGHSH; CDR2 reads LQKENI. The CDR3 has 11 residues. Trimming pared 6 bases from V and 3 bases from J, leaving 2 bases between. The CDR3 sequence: CASSDTGELFF. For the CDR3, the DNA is TGTGCCAGCTCCGACACCGGGGAGCTGTTTTTT.

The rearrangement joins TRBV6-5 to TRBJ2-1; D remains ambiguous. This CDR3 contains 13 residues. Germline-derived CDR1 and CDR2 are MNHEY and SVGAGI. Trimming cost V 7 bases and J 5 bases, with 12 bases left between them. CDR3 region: CASKVVHDNEQFF. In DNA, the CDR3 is TGTGCCAGCAAGGTGGTGCATGACAATGAGCAGTTCTTC.

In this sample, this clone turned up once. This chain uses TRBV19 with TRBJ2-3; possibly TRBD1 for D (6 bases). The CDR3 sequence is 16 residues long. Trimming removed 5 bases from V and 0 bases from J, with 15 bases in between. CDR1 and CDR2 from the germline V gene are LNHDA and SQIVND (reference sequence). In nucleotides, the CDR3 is TGTGCCAGTAGTCTCCTGGGACAATCTAGCACAGATACGCAGTATTTT. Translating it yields CASSLLGQSSTDTQYF.

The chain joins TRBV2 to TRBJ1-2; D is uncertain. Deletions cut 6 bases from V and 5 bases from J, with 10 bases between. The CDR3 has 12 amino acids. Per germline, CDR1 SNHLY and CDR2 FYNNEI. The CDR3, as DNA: TGTGCCAGCAGGATGGAGGGTTATGGCTACACCTTC. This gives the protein CASRMEGYGYTF.

The CDR3 nucleotides read TGTGCCAGCAGTTCCTCTCCATACGGGAGCAATCAGCCCCAGCATTTT. Residues: CASSSSPYGSNQPQHF. J is TRBJ1-5 and V is TRBV27, with no clear D. Germline V CDR1 and CDR2: MNHEY, SMNVEV (reference sequence). The CDR3 runs 16 residues. The ends were cut back, 4 bases at V and 1 base at J, with 14 bases in the middle.

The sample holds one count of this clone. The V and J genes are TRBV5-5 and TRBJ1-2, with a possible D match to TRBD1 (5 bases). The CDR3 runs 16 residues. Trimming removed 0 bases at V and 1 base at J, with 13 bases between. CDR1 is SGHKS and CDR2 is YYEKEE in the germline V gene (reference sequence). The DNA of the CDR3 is TGTGCCAGCAGCTTGGAACGGGACGGGAGTAACTATGGCTACACCTTC. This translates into CASSLERDGSNYGYTF. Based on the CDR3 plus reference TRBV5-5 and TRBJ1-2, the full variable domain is DAGVTQSPTHLIKTRGQQVTLRCSPISGHKSVSWYQQVLGQGPQFIFQYYEKEERGRGNFPDRFSARQFPNYSSELNVNALLLGDSALYLCASSLERDGSNYGYTFGSGTRLTVV.

DNA of the CDR3: TGCGCCAGCAGCCAAGGGTACCGGAGGCCCACCGGGGAGCTGTTTTTT. Amino acids: CASSQGYRRPTGELFF. This chain joins TRBV4-3 and TRBJ2-2, with D possibly TRBD2 on 5 matching bases. Germline loops: CDR1 LGHNA, CDR2 YSLEER. The CDR3 has 16 amino acids. The germline V and J ends were trimmed by 1 base and 4 bases, with 13 bases remaining between them.

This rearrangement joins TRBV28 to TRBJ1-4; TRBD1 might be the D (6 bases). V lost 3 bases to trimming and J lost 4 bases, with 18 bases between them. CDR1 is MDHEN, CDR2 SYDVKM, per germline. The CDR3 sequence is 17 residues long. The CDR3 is CASSFWGQVNLNEKLFF. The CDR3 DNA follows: TGTGCCAGCAGTTTTTGGGGGCAGGTTAACCTTAATGAAAAACTGTTTTTT.

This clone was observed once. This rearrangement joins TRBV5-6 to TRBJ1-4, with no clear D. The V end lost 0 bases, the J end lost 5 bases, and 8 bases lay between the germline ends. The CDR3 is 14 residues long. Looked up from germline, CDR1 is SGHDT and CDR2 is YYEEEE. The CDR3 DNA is TGTGCCAGCAGCTTGGCGGGAAGGAATGAAAAACTGTTTTTT. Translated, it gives CASSLAGRNEKLFF.

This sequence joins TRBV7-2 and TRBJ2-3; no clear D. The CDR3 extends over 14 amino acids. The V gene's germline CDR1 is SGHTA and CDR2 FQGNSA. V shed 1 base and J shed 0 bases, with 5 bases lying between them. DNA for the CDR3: TGTGCCAGCAGCTTAGATCTGAGCACAGATACGCAGTATTTT. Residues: CASSLDLSTDTQYF. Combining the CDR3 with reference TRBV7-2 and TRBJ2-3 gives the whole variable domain GAGVSQSPSNKVTEKGKDVELRCDPISGHTALYWYRQSLGQGLEFLIYFQGNSAPDKSGLPSDRFSAERTGGSVSTLTIQRTQQEDSAVYLCASSLDLSTDTQYFGPGTRLTVL.

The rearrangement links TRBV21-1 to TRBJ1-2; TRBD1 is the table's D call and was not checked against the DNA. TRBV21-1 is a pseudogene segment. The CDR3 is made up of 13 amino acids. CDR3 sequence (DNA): TGTGCCAGCAGCGAGGGACAGTTCTATGGCTACACCTTC. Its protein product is CASSEGQFYGYTF.

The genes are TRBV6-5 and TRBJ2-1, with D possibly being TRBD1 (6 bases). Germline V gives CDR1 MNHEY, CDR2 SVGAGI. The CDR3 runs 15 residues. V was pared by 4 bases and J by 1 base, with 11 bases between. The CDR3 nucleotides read TGTGCCAGCAGTTTACAGGGTCTTTCCTACAATGAGCAGTTCTTC. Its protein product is CASSLQGLSYNEQFF.

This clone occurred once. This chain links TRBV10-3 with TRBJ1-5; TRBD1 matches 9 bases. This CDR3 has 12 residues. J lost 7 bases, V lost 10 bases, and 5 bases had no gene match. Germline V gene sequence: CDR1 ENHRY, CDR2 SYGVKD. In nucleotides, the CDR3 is TGTGCCACCATGGACAGGGGACAGCCCCAGCATTTT. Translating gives CATMDRGQPQHF.

CDR3 loop: CASKKRELGDTQYF. As DNA, the CDR3 is TGCGCCAGCAAAAAGCGGGAGTTGGGAGATACGCAGTATTTT. The chain employs TRBV5-1 and TRBJ2-3; the match to TRBD2 covers 8 bases. There are 14 residues in the CDR3. V lost 6 bases, J lost 5 bases, and 8 bases stayed unmatched. From germline, CDR1 is SGHRS and CDR2 YFSETQ.

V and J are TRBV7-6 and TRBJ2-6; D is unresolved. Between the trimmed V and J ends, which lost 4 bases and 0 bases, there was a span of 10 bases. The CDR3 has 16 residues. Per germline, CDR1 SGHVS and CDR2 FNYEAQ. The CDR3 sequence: CASSSPTGSGANVLTF. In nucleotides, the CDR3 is TGTGCCAGCAGCTCGCCCACGGGCTCTGGGGCCAACGTCCTGACTTTC. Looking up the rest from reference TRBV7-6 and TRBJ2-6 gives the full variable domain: GAGVSQSPRYKVTKRGQDVALRCDPISGHVSLYWYRQALGQGPEFLTYFNYEAQQDKSGLPNDRFSAERPEGSISTLTIQRTEQRDSAMYRCASSSPTGSGANVLTFGAGSRLTVL.

CDR3 sequence reads: CASSLFAGGTGELFF. CDR3 DNA: TGTGCCAGCAGTTTGTTTGCGGGAGGCACCGGGGAGCTGTTTTTT. The V call is TRBV28, the J call TRBJ2-2; 8 nucleotides line up with TRBD2. There are 15 residues in the CDR3. From germline, CDR1 is MDHEN and CDR2 SYDVKM. With 3 bases clipped from V and 4 bases from J, the junction kept 4 bases outside the gene matches.

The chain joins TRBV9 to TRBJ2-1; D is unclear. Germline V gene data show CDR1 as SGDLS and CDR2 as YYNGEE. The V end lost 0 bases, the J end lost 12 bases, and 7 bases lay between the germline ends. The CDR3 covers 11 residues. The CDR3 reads CASSVGLGQFF. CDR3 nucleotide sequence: TGTGCCAGCAGCGTAGGTCTGGGGCAGTTCTTC.